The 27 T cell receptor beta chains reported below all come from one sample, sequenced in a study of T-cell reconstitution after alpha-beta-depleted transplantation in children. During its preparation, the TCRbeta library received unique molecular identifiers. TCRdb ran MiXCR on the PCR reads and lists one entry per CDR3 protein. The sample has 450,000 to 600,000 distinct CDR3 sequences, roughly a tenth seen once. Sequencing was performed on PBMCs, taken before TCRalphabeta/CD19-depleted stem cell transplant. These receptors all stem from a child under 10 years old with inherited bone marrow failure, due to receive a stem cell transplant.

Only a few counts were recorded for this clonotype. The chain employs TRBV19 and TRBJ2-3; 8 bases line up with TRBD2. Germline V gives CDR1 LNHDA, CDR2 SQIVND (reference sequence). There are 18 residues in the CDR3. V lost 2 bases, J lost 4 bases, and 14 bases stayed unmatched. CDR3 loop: CASSILGRQREISDTQYF. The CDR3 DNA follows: TGTGCCAGTAGTATATTAGGACGGCAGCGGGAGATCTCAGATACGCAGTATTTT.

The CDR3 DNA sequence: TGTGCCAGCAGTATTATACAGAACACTGAAGCTTTCTTT. Translated, it gives CASSIIQNTEAFF. V is TRBV28 and J is TRBJ1-1; the D is unclear. The CDR3 covers 13 residues. Germline loops: CDR1 MDHEN, CDR2 SYDVKM. V lost 5 bases and J 1 base, leaving 8 bases between the germline ends.

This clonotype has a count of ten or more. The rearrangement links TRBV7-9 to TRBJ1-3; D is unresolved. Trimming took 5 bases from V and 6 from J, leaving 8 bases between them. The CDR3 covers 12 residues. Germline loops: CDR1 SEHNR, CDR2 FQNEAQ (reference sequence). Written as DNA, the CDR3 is TGTGCCAGCAGCAACGCCCCAAACACCATATATTTT. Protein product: CASSNAPNTIYF.

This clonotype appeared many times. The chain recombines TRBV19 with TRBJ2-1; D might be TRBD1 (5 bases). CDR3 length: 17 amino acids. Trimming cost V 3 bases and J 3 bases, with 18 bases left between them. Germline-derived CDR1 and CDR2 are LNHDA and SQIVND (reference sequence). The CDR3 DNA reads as TGTGCCAGTAGTATGGATGGGGCCATACCCTTCTACAATGAGCAGTTCTTC. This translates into CASSMDGAIPFYNEQFF.

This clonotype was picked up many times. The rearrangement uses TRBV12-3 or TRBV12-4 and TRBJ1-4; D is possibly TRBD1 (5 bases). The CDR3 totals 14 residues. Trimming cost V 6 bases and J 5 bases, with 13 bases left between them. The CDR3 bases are TGTGCCAGCAGCCCGGGACTGAGAAATGAAAAACTGTTTTTT. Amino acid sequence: CASSPGLRNEKLFF.

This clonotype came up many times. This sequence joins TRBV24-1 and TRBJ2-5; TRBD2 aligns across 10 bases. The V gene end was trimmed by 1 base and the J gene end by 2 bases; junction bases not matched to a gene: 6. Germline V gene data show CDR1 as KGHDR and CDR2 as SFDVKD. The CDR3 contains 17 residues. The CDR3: CATSDFTSGIKQETQYF. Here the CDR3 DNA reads TGTGCCACCAGTGATTTTACTAGCGGGATAAAGCAAGAGACCCAGTACTTC.

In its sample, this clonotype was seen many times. CDR3 loop: CASSQVSSKESAGYTF. The CDR3 DNA sequence: TGTGCCAGCAGCCAAGTCTCCTCCAAGGAGTCCGCTGGCTACACCTTC. V gene TRBV3-1 combines with J gene TRBJ1-2; D gene unclear. Germline V gene lookup returns CDR1 LGHDT and CDR2 YNNKEL (reference sequence). CDR3 length equals 16 residues. V was trimmed by 1 base and J by 7 bases, leaving 19 bases between them.

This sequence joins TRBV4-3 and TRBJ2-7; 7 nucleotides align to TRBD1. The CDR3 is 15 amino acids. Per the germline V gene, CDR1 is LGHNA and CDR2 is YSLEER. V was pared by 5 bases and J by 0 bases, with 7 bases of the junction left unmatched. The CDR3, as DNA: TGCGCCAGCAGCTCACGCAGGGACAGCTCCTACGAGCAGTACTTC. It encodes CASSSRRDSSYEQYF.

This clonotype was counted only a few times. The CDR3 DNA reads TGTGCCAGCAGCTTAGCGCGGGGAGGGGTCCTTCGGAATGAGCAGTTCTTC. It encodes CASSLARGGVLRNEQFF. The V call is TRBV7-8, the J call TRBJ2-1; TRBD2 agrees at 7 bases. The CDR3 runs 17 residues. Germline loops: CDR1 SGHVS, CDR2 FQNEAQ. V shed 0 bases and J 7 bases; nucleotides not matched to a gene: 12.

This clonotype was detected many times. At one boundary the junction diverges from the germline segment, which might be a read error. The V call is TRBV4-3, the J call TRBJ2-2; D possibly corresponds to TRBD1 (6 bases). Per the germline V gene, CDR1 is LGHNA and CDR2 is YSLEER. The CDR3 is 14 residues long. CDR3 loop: CASSQGRGTGELFF. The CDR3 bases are TGTGCCAGCAGCCAAGGCAGGGGTACCGGGGAGCTGTTTTTT.

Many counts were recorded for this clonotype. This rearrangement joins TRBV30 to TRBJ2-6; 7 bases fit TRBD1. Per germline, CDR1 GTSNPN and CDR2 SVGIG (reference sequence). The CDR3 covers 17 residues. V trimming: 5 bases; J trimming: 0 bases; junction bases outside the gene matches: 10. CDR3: CAWANRDSPSGANVLTF. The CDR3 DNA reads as TGTGCCTGGGCAAACCGGGACAGCCCCTCTGGGGCCAACGTCCTGACTTTC.

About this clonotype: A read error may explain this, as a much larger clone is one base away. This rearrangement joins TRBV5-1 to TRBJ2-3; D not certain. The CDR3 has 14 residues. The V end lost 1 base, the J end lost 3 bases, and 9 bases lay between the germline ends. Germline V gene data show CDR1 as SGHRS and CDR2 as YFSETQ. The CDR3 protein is CASSLFPETDTQYF. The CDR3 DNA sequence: TGCGCCAGCAGCTTGTTTCCGGAAACAGATACGCAGTATTTT.

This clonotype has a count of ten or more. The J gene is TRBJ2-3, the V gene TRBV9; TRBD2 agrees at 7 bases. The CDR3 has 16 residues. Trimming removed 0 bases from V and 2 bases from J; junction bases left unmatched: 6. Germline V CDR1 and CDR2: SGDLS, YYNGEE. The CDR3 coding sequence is TGTGCCAGCAGCGTAGAGGCTAGCGGCGACACAGATACGCAGTATTTT. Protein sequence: CASSVEASGDTDTQYF.

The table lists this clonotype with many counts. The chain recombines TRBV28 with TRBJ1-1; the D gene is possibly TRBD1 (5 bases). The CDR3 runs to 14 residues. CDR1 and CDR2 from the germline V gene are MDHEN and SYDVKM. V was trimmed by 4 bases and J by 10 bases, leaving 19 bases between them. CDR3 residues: CASSWDAVRDRAFF. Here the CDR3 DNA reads TGTGCCAGCAGTTGGGACGCCGTGAGGGATCGAGCTTTCTTT.

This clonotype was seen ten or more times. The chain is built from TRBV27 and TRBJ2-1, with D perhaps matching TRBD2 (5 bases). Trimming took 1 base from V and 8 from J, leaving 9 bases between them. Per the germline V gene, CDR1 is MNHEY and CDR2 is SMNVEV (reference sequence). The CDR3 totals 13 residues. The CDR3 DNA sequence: TGTGCCAGCAGTTTATTTCTAGCCCATGAGCAGTTCTTC. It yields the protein CASSLFLAHEQFF.

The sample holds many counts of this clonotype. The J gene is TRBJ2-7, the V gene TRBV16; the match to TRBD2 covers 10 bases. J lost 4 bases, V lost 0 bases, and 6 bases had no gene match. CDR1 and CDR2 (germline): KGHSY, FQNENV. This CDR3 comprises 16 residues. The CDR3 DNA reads TGTGCCAGCAGCCAATCGGCTAGCGGGAGTGGGTACGAGCAGTACTTC. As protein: CASSQSASGSGYEQYF.

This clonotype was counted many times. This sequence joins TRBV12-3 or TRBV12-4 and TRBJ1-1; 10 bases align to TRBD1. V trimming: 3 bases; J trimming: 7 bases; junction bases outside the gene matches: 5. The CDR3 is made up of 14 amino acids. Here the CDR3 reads CASSLGQGYVEAFF. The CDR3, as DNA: TGTGCCAGCAGTTTGGGACAGGGGTATGTTGAAGCTTTCTTT.

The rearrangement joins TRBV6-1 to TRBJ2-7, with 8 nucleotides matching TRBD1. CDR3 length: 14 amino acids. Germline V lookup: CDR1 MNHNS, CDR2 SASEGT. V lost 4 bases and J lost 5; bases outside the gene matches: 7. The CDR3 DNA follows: TGTGCCAGCAGTGCGACAGGGGTGGAGGACGAGCAGTACTTC. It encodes CASSATGVEDEQYF.

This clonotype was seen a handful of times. Here the CDR3 reads CSVEEAGGVAETNTGELFF. The CDR3 nucleotides are TGCAGCGTTGAAGAAGCAGGGGGCGTTGCGGAAACGAACACCGGGGAGCTGTTTTTT. The V and J genes are TRBV29-1 and TRBJ2-2; 8 nucleotides line up with TRBD1. Trimming removed 0 bases from V and 0 bases from J; junction bases left unmatched: 12. The CDR3 spans 19 residues. Germline V gene sequence: CDR1 SQVTM, CDR2 ANQGSEA.

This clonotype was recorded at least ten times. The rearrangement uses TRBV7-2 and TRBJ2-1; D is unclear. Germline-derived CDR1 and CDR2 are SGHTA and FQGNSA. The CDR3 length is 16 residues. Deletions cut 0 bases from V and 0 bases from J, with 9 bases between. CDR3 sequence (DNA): TGTGCCAGCAGCTTAGCGTCCTTAAGCTCCTACAATGAGCAGTTCTTC. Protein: CASSLASLSSYNEQFF.

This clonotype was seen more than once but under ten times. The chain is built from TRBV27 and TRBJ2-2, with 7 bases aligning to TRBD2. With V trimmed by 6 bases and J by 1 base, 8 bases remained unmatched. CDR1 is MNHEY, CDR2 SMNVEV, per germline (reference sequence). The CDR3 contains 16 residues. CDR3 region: CASRPLAAQNTGELFF. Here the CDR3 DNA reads TGTGCCAGCAGACCTCTAGCGGCCCAGAACACCGGGGAGCTGTTTTTT.

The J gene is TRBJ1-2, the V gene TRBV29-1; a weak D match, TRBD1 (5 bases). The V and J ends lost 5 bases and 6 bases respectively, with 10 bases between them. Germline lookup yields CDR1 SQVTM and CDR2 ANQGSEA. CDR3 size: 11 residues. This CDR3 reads CSVNPGDGYTF. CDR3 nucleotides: TGCAGCGTTAACCCGGGGGATGGCTACACCTTC. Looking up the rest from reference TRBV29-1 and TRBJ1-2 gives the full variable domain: SAVISQKPSRDICQRGTSLTIQCQVDSQVTMMFWYRQQPGQSLTLIATANQGSEATYESGFVIDKFPISRPNLTFSTLTVSNMSPEDSSIYLCSVNPGDGYTFGSGTRLTVV.

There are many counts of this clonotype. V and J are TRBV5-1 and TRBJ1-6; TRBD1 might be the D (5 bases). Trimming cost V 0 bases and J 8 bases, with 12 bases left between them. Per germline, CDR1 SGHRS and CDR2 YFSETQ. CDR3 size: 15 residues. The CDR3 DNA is TGCGCCAGCAGCTTGGAGCCGGGAGGGGATTCACCCCTCCACTTT. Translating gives CASSLEPGGDSPLHF.

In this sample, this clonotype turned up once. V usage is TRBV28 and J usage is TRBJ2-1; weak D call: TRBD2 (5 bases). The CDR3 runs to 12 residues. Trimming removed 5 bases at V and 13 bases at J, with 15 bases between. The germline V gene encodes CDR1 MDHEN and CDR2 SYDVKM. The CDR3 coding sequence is TGTGCCAGCAGTACTAGTTCACTGGCTCAGTTCTTC. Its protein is CASSTSSLAQFF.

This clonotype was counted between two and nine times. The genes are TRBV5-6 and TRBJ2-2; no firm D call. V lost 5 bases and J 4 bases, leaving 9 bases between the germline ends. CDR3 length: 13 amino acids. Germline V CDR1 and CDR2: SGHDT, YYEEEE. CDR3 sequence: CASRFRITGELFF. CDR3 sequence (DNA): TGTGCCAGCAGGTTCCGCATCACCGGGGAGCTGTTTTTT.

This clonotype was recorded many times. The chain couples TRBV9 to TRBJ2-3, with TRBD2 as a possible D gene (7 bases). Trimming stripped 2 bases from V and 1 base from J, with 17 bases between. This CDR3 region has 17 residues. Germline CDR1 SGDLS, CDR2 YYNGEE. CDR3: CASSVGEGERGTDTQYF. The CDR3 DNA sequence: TGTGCCAGCAGCGTTGGGGAGGGGGAAAGGGGCACAGATACGCAGTATTTT.

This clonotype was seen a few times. CDR3: CASSQRLAKDTQYF. The CDR3 DNA sequence: TGTGCCAGCAGCCAGCGACTAGCGAAAGATACGCAGTATTTT. This chain connects TRBV7-2 to TRBJ2-3, with 8 bases lining up with TRBD2. CDR3 length: 14 amino acids. V lost 5 bases, J lost 5 bases, and 6 bases stayed unmatched. Germline CDR1 and CDR2: SGHTA and FQGNSA.